Sequencing of this TCR beta chain was carried out in a study of STAT5B mutations in CD4+ large granular lymphocyte leukemia (dated by TCRdb to between 2021 and 2022). With respect to the entire study: Among healthy controls, the CDR3 'QG' motif was associated with a particular HLA allele. The study compared the TCRbeta repertoires of patients with CD4+ T-cell large granular lymphocyte leukemia against the TCRbeta repertoires of healthy blood donors. Flow cytometry performed on FACSCanto II or FACSVerse showed that the purified fractions had more than 95% purity among lymphocytes. On the study overall, not on this receptor specifically: Compared with healthy CD4+ repertoires, CD4-sorted patient repertoires appeared more clonal, and this difference remained even after the putative leukemic clones were removed. TRBV06-family usage was enriched among the top patient clones (8/27) compared with healthy controls (2/35). Main leukemic clonotypes were private to each patient, although roughly 24% of the main leukemic clonotypes were found at low frequency in the non-leukemic repertoires of other patients. The data were not HLA-matched, and the relatively small sample size could explain the higher clonality seen in CD4+ compared with CD8+ T-LGLL.

The immunoSEQ assay at survey resolution was applied to genomic DNA for sequencing of TCRbeta rearrangements. The original pipeline was this. In the TCR sequencing data, the lowest productive clonotype frequency that could be detected was 2.59 x 10-5. Only productive TCRbeta rearrangements, defined as complete and in-frame sequences, were included in the analyses. Clonality for each sample was calculated as Simpson clonality in the immunoSEQ Analyzer version 3.0. Clones were grouped by frequency into very rare, small, medium, large (1-20%) or hyperexpanded (>20%) categories. Generation probabilities were estimated with OLGA 1.2.3, V-gene circos plots were made with VDJtools, specificities were looked up in VDJdb, and CDR3 motifs were identified with GLIPH. TCRdb mirrors the immuneACCESS table, restricted to in-frame sequences. Some clones are absent from its copies; in checked studies, under half trace to an unresolved V gene, and the reason for the others is unknown. That table gives V, J and clone size, and the DNA gave D and trimming. This sample is represented by over 30,000 clones; approximately 90% of them were singletons. The ten largest clonotypes hold 3.4% of the sample.

The healthy controls were 37 blood donors, and the buffy coats of these donors were supplied by the Finnish Red Cross blood service. All TCR-sequenced material derived from peripheral blood: patient blood samples and healthy donor buffy coats. Ficoll-Hypaque gradient centrifugation was used to isolate peripheral blood mononuclear cells. Magnetic purification was used to isolate CD4+ cells from the buffy coats of the healthy controls. The Gentra Puregene Cell and Tissue kit was used to extract genomic DNA, and a Qubit 2.0 fluorometer was used to measure the amount of genomic DNA. Points on this clone: Its binding antigen is unknown. No clone much larger than this one lies a single base away; base qualities are absent.

Spanning cysteine to phenylalanine, the CDR3 consists of 13 amino acids. Left in the record is the CDR3 DNA by itself, 39 bases read in frame from the first base. The germline V gene provides CDR1 LGHNA and CDR2 YSLEER. V is reduced by 0 bases and J by 3 bases, leaving a spacing of 5 bases between them. The sequenced material came from CD4+ T cells from blood buffy coats. The chain is made from TRBV4-3 and TRBJ1-1; the D gene cannot be named for sure. This TCR was recovered from a human donor in good health. The nucleotide sequence is TGCGCCAGCAGCCAAGAAATAGACACTGAAGCTTTCTTT. Translated, it gives CASSQEIDTEAFF.